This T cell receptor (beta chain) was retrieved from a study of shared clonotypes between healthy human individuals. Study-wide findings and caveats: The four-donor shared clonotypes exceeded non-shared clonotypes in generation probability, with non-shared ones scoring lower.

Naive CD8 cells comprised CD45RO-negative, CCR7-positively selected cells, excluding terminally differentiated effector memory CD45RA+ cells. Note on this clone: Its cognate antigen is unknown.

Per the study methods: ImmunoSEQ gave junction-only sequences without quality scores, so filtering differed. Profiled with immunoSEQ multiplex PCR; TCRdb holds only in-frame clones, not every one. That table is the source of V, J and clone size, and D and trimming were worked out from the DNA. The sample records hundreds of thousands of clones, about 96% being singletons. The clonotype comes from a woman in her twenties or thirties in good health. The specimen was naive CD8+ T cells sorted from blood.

In DNA form, the CDR3 reads TGTGCCAGCAGCTCAGAAGGAATACAGGGACCGGGGGAGCAGTACTTC. Amino acid sequence: CASSSEGIQGPGEQYF. V and J are TRBV7-9 and TRBJ2-7; D possibly corresponds to TRBD1 (6 bases). The germline gives CDR1 SEHNR, CDR2 FQNEAQ (reference sequence). The CDR3 has 16 amino acids. Between the trimmed V and J ends, which lost 4 bases and 7 bases, there was a span of 23 bases.